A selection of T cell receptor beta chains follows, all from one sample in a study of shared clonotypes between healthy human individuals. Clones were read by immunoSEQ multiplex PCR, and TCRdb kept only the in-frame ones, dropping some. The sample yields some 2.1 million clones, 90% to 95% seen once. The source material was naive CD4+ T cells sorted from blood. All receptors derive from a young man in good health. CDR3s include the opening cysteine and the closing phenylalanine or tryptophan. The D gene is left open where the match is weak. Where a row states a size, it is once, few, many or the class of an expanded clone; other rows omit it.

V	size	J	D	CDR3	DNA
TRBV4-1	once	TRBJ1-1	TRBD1	CASSHRTGRTFF	TGCGCCAGCAGCCATCGGACAGGGAGAACTTTCTTT
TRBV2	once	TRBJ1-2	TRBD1	CASSADRGRGYTF	TGTGCCAGCAGCGCCGACAGGGGTCGTGGCTACACCTTC
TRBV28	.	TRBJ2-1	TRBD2	CATEGLAGANEQFF	TGTGCCACCGAAGGACTAGCGGGGGCAAATGAGCAGTTCTTC
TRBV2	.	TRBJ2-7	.	CASSKGVVEQYF	TGTGCCAGCAGTAAAGGGGTAGTCGAGCAGTACTTC
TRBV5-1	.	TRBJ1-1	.	CASSLEGAPNDGFF	TGCGCCAGCAGCTTGGAGGGAGCACCCAATGATGGTTTCTTT
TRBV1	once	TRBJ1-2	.	CPTHRDRVGGYTF	TGCCCAACTCACAGGGACAGGGTAGGAGGCTACACCTTC
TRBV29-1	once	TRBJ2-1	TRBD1	CSVVKQGAFNEQFF	TGCAGCGTTGTAAAACAGGGGGCGTTCAATGAGCAGTTCTTC
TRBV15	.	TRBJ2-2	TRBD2	CATSRDLAGVTGELFF	TGTGCCACCAGCAGAGATCTGGCGGGAGTCACCGGGGAGCTGTTTTTT
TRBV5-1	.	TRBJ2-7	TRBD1	CASSLEGTGLSYEQYF	TGCGCCAGCAGCTTGGAAGGGACAGGGCTCTCCTACGAGCAGTACTTC
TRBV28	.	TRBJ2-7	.	CASSPDKTRQYF	TGTGCCAGCAGTCCCGACAAAACGCGGCAGTACTTC
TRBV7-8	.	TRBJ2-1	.	CASSSVRTELNEQFF	TGTGCCAGCAGCTCGGTGAGGACAGAGCTAAATGAGCAGTTCTTC
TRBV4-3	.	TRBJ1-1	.	CASSQINGGTEAFF	TGCGCCAGCAGCCAAATCAACGGGGGCACTGAAGCTTTCTTT
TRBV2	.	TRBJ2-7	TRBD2	CASSLAGGGSYEQYF	TGTGCCAGCAGTTTAGCGGGGGGCGGCTCCTACGAGCAGTACTTC
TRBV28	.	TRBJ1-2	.	CASSLPVPGGGYTF	TGTGCCAGCAGTTTACCAGTCCCGGGTGGTGGCTACACCTTC
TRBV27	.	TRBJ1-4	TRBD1	CASSFTGGHEKLFF	TGTGCCAGCAGTTTCACAGGGGGCCATGAAAAACTGTTTTTT
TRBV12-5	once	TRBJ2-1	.	CASGRGNEQFF	TGTGCTAGCGGACGGGGCAATGAGCAGTTCTTC
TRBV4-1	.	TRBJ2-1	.	CASSEAGLAYNEQFF	TGCGCCAGCAGCGAAGCGGGCTTAGCCTACAATGAGCAGTTCTTC
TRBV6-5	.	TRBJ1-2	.	CASSGPNYGYTF	TGTGCCAGCTCCGGACCGAACTATGGCTACACCTTC
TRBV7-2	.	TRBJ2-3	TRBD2	CASSSRTSGIVADTQYF	TGTGCCAGCAGCTCGAGGACTAGCGGGATTGTGGCAGATACGCAGTATTTT
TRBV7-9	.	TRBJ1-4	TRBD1	CASSDRGTVAEKLFF	TGTGCCAGCAGCGACCGTGGGACAGTTGCTGAAAAACTGTTTTTT
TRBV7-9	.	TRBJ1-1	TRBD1	CASSRTGTVRETEAFF	TGTGCCAGCAGCCGAACTGGGACAGTACGGGAGACTGAAGCTTTCTTT
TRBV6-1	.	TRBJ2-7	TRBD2	CASSDFAGDTYEQYF	TGTGCCAGCAGTGACTTTGCGGGAGATACTTACGAGCAGTACTTC
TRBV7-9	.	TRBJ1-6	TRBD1	CASSLVQGNSPLHF	TGTGCCAGCAGCTTAGTACAGGGGAATTCACCCCTCCACTTT
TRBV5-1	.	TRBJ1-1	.	CASSLASRGNTEAFF	TGCGCCAGCAGCTTAGCCAGTAGGGGGAACACTGAAGCTTTCTTT
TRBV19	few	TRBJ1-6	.	CASRRDWGSPLHF	TGTGCCAGTAGGAGGGACTGGGGTTCACCCCTCCACTTT
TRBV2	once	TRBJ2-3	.	CASSEQVAGGTDTQYF	TGTGCCAGCAGTGAACAGGTAGCCGGGGGCACAGATACGCAGTATTTT
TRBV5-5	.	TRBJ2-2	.	CASSLRTAQGTGELFF	TGTGCCAGCAGCCTAAGGACAGCCCAGGGGACCGGGGAGCTGTTTTTT
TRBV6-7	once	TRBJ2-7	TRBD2	CASSSNPVPPRTSGRTYEQYF	TGTGCCAGCAGTTCAAACCCCGTTCCCCCGAGGACTAGCGGGCGGACCTACGAGCAGTACTTC
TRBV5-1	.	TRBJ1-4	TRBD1	CASSSGQGRRTNEKLFF	TGCGCCAGCAGCTCCGGACAGGGGCGGAGAACTAATGAAAAACTGTTTTTT
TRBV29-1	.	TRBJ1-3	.	CSVESGNTIYF	TGCAGCGTTGAATCAGGGAACACCATATATTTT
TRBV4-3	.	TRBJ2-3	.	CASSQDQGQSTDTQYF	TGCGCCAGCAGCCAAGATCAAGGACAGAGCACAGATACGCAGTATTTT
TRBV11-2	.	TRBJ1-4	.	CASSRDGVEKLFF	TGTGCCAGCAGCCGGGACGGAGTTGAAAAACTGTTTTTT
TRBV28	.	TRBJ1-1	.	CATDSMNTEAFF	TGTGCCACCGACAGCATGAACACTGAAGCTTTCTTT
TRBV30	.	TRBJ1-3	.	CACPQGYTIYF	TGTGCCTGCCCACAGGGTTACACCATATATTTT
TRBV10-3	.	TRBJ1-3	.	CAISEIPSFSGNTIYF	TGTGCCATCAGTGAAATCCCGTCTTTCTCTGGAAACACCATATATTTT
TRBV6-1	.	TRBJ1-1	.	CASTSQVGTEAFF	TGTGCCAGCACCTCCCAGGTGGGCACTGAAGCTTTCTTT
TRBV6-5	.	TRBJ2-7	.	CATRGHSSYEQYF	TGTGCCACCCGGGGACATAGCTCCTACGAGCAGTACTTC
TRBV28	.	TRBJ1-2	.	CASSLRQANGYTF	TGTGCCAGCAGTTTAAGACAGGCGAATGGCTACACCTTC
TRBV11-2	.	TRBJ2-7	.	CASSSRSGLISYEQYF	TGTGCCAGCAGCTCCCGGAGTGGGCTCATCTCCTACGAGCAGTACTTC
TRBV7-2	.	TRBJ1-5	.	CASSRQAHQPQHF	TGTGCCAGCAGCCGACAGGCACATCAGCCCCAGCATTTT
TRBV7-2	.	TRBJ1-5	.	CASSTGQGNQPQHF	TGTGCCAGCAGCACTGGACAAGGCAATCAGCCCCAGCATTTT
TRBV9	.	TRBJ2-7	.	CASSVDTATYEQYF	TGTGCCAGCAGCGTAGATACAGCGACCTACGAGCAGTACTTC
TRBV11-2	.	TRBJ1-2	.	CASSLEGRGPYGYTF	TGTGCCAGCAGCTTAGAGGGGCGGGGCCCCTATGGCTACACCTTC
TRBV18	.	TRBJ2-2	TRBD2	CASSPPLADTGELFF	TGTGCCAGCTCACCACCCCTAGCGGACACCGGGGAGCTGTTTTTT
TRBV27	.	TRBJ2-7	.	CASSSGPSPQYF	TGTGCCAGCAGTTCGGGACCCTCGCCGCAGTACTTC
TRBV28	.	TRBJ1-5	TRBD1	CASSLGTGRNQPQHF	TGTGCCAGCAGTTTAGGGACAGGGAGAAATCAGCCCCAGCATTTT
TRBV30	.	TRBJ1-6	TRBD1	CAWSPAWQGDSPLHF	TGTGCCTGGAGTCCGGCGTGGCAGGGGGATTCACCCCTCCACTTT
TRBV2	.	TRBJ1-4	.	CASAVTAATNEKLFF	TGTGCCAGCGCTGTCACGGCGGCAACTAATGAAAAACTGTTTTTT
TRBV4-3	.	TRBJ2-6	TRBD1	CASSQDLDRGSSGANVLTF	TGCGCCAGCAGCCAAGATCTGGACAGGGGAAGCTCTGGGGCCAACGTCCTGACTTTC
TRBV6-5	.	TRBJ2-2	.	CASKRGAGELFF	TGTGCCAGCAAACGGGGAGCCGGGGAGCTGTTTTTT
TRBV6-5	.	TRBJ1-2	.	CASSYSAGNGYTF	TGTGCCAGCAGTTACTCGGCAGGAAATGGCTACACCTTC
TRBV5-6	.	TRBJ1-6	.	CASSSLGRMNNSPLHF	TGTGCCAGCAGCTCACTAGGGCGGATGAATAATTCACCCCTCCACTTT
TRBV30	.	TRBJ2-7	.	CAWSVKGGPQDGYF	TGTGCCTGGAGTGTAAAGGGCGGTCCCCAGGACGGGTACTTC
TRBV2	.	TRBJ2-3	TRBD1	CASTTGTGTTDTQYF	TGTGCCAGCACTACCGGGACAGGGACGACAGATACGCAGTATTTT
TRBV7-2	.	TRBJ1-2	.	CASSLGVGGTSNYGYTF	TGTGCCAGCAGCTTAGGGGTTGGAGGCACGAGTAACTATGGCTACACCTTC
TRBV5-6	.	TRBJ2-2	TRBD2	CASSPGLAGPNTGELFF	TGTGCCAGCAGCCCGGGACTAGCGGGGCCAAACACCGGGGAGCTGTTTTTT
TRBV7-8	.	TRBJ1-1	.	CASSPLDGNTEAFF	TGTGCCAGCAGCCCCCTCGACGGGAACACTGAAGCTTTCTTT
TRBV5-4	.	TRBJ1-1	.	CASSLAPNTEAFF	TGTGCCAGCAGCTTGGCACCTAACACTGAAGCTTTCTTT
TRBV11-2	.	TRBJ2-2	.	CASSWTTGEVAGELFF	TGTGCCAGCAGCTGGACTACAGGGGAGGTAGCCGGGGAGCTGTTTTTT